This TCR beta chain stems from a study of patients and donors after allogeneic stem cell transplantation. MiXCR was run by TCRdb on the RT-PCR reads, yielding one entry per CDR3 protein. The data contain around 170,000 distinct CDR3 sequences, approximately 22% of them seen just once; the ten biggest clones take up more than 25%. This clonotype has more than one count but fewer than ten. The CDR3 loop spans 17 amino acids. Per germline, CDR1 DFQATT and CDR2 SNEGSKA (reference sequence). Losses at the gene ends were 4 bases for V and 0 bases for J; bases not matched to a gene: 9. The material sequenced was blood, either unsorted or a sorted T cell fraction (not recorded which). The clonotype comes from a human donor who was either an allogeneic HSCT recipient or a stem cell or donor lymphocyte infusion donor (not recorded which). It is not recorded whose cells these are; they may come from a transplant donor. This chain uses TRBV20-1 with TRBJ2-1, with TRBD2 identical over 10 bases. The CDR3 region has the DNA TGCAGTGCTACTCCCCCTAGCGGGGGTCGCTCCTACAATGAGCAGTTCTTC. Encoded protein: CSATPPSGGRSYNEQFF.